This TCR beta chain was sequenced for a study of chronic HIV infection and antiretroviral therapy. TCRdb reanalysed the 5' RACE reads using MiXCR and keeps one entry per CDR3 protein. The top ten hold about 2.4% of the sample, which has around 31,000 distinct CDR3 sequences, around 9% seen once. This CDR3 spans 14 amino acids. Germline V gene lookup returns CDR1 ENHRY and CDR2 SYGVKD. J lost 4 bases, V lost 6 bases, and 6 bases had no gene match. In its sample, this clonotype was seen a few times. The sequence derives from an adult who had HIV and had not received antiretroviral therapy, or was an uninfected healthy control (not recorded which). The chain links TRBV10-3 to TRBJ1-3, with TRBD1 identical over 7 bases. The sequencing sample was made of peripheral blood. The CDR3 is CAIRGTVTGNTIYF. The CDR3 nucleotides are TGTGCCATCAGAGGGACAGTAACAGGAAACACCATATATTTT.